This T cell receptor (beta chain) was retrieved from a study of OX40 agonist ivuxolimab in advanced cancers. V was cut by 6 bases and J by 3 bases, with 16 bases left in between. The CDR3 runs 15 residues. The germline V gene has CDR1 SGHRS and CDR2 YFSETQ. The cohort excluded patients with autoimmune disease history or systemic immunosuppression. Produced via immunoSEQ multiplex PCR; TCRdb's table is partial and in-frame only. The repertoire holds 70,000 to 90,000 clones, more than 80% seen once, with 6.5% to 8.5% in the top ten. Sequencing used CD4+ or CD8+ T cells sorted from blood, obtained in a trial of the OX40 agonist ivuxolimab. The origin of this receptor is an adult with an advanced solid tumor such as melanoma, head and neck, liver or kidney cancer. This chain uses TRBV5-1 with TRBJ2-1; no definite D call. The CDR3 region is CASTLGNPRYNEQFF. The CDR3 coding sequence is TGCGCCAGCACTTTGGGGAACCCTCGCTACAATGAGCAGTTCTTC.